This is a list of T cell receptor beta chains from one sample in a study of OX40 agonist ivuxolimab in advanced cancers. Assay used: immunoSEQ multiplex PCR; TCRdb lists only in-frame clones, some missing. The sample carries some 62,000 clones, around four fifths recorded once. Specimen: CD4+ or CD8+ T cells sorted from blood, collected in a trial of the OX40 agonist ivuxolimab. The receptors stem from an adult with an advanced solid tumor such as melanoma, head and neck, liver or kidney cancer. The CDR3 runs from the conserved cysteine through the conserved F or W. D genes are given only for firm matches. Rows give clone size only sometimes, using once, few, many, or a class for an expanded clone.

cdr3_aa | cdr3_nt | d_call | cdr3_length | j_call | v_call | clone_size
CASSLYTGDGETQYF | TGTGCCAGCAGCTTGTACACGGGGGATGGGGAGACCCAGTACTTC | NA | 15 | TRBJ2-5 | TRBV7-6 | NA
CASSLARDRYTEAFF | TGTGCCAGCAGCTTAGCAAGGGACAGATACACTGAAGCTTTCTTT | TRBD1 | 15 | TRBJ1-1 | TRBV7-2 | NA
CASSTVVTSYEQYF | TGTGCCAGCAGCACAGTAGTAACTTCCTACGAGCAGTACTTC | NA | 14 | TRBJ2-7 | TRBV2 | NA
CASSQQMGLGTTDTQYF | TGCGCCAGCAGCCAACAAATGGGGCTGGGGACCACAGATACGCAGTATTTT | NA | 17 | TRBJ2-3 | TRBV4-1 | NA
CASSHPGQGEETQYF | TGCGCCAGCAGTCACCCGGGACAGGGAGAAGAGACCCAGTACTTC | TRBD1 | 15 | TRBJ2-5 | TRBV5-1 | once
CASIRSPGAGELFF | TGTGCCAGCATAAGATCCCCAGGGGCCGGGGAGCTGTTTTTT | NA | 14 | TRBJ2-2 | TRBV5-4 | NA
CASTLQGSLPSEQYF | TGTGCCAGCACATTACAGGGATCCCTCCCGTCCGAGCAGTACTTC | NA | 15 | TRBJ2-7 | TRBV5-6 | few
CASSQDAPRTRVGLYEQYF | TGCGCCAGCAGCCAAGATGCTCCGCGTACCAGGGTAGGTCTCTACGAGCAGTACTTC | NA | 19 | TRBJ2-7 | TRBV4-1 | NA
CASSLGQYDNYGYTF | TGTGCCAGCAGTTTAGGACAGTACGATAACTATGGCTACACCTTC | NA | 15 | TRBJ1-2 | TRBV9 | NA
CASSSPGQQMLSTDTQYF | TGTGCCAGCAGCTCGCCGGGACAACAAATGCTTAGCACAGATACGCAGTATTTT | NA | 18 | TRBJ2-3 | TRBV7-2 | once